This TCR beta chain emerged from a study of T cell responses to AZD1222 COVID-19 vaccine. General study findings and limits: Nearly half of unique spike-specific TCRs reportedly avoided B.1.351 and B.1.1.7 mutated regions.

As concerns this clone: Its antigen is as yet unknown.

Germline V gives CDR1 WSHSY, CDR2 SAAADI. This CDR3 has 14 amino acids. V was pared by 2 bases and J by 7 bases, with 6 bases of the junction left unmatched. The assay was immunoSEQ multiplex PCR, and TCRdb's table has in-frame clones only and misses some. The sample lists more than 250,000 clones, more than 85% occurring once. This TCR came from an adult in good health. The sample here was peripheral blood, taken on day 0 of AZD1222 vaccination. The chain has TRBV10-2 and TRBJ2-5; 8 nucleotides align to TRBD2. CDR3 sequence: CASSEIRAGGTQYF. Written as DNA, the CDR3 is TGCGCCAGCAGTGAGATCCGCGCGGGGGGGACCCAGTACTTC.